Given below is one T cell receptor beta chain in context. Researchers divided each subset's genomic DNA evenly across several immunoSEQ plates. Original handling: Filtering of immunoSEQ junctional sequences could not match full-length read filtering. Repertoires were generated with immunoSEQ multiplex PCR, while TCRdb's copy carries only in-frame clones and drops some. D and trimming come from the DNA, and the V and J calls and clone size come from that table. The sample carries more than 2 million clones, approximately 95% recorded once. These data originate in a study of shared clonotypes between healthy human individuals. Overall study: Donor composition was a couple of women and a few men, aged 18 to 49. Each donor's CD4 naive and CD4 memory cells filled three plates apiece, CD8 naive two, and CD8 memory one.

Sequencing was carried out using naive CD4+ T cells sorted from blood. Subset noted: CD45RA+ positively selected. The receptor was derived from a man between 18 and 35 years old in good health.

The CDR3 reads CASSQEIAKNIQYF. The CDR3 DNA is TGCGCCAGCAGCCAAGAAATAGCCAAAAACATTCAGTACTTC. The chain carries TRBV4-3 and TRBJ2-4; D gene unclear. The CDR3 consists of 14 residues. Germline V gene data show CDR1 as LGHNA and CDR2 as YSLEER. V dropped 0 bases and J dropped 0 bases, with 3 bases sitting between them.